Listed below are T cell receptor beta chains from one sample, sequenced in a study of blood T cell repertoires in COVID-19. Measured with immunoSEQ multiplex PCR; TCRdb has only the in-frame clones, and not every one. The profile shows some 200,000 clones, under 90% of them singletons. The sample consisted of PBMCs or T cells enriched from blood (not recorded which). The receptors shown here come from a woman aged 45-65 years who had been exposed to COVID-19. CDR3s include the opening cysteine and the closing phenylalanine or tryptophan. Each record gives: D gene, V gene, clone size, J gene, CDR3 DNA, CDR3 protein. D genes are given only for firm matches. Expanded clones are given a class, and other clones once, few, many or no size at all.

>NA|TRBV30|NA|TRBJ1-2
TGTGCCTGGGATGGACAGAAAGTGGGTGAGTACACCTTC
CAWDGQKVGEYTF
>TRBD1|TRBV27|many|TRBJ1-1
TGTGCCAGCAGCCCTTGGGACAGGACTGAAGCTTTCTTT
CASSPWDRTEAFF
>TRBD1|TRBV5-6|few|TRBJ1-6
TGTGCCAGCAGCTGGGAAGGGGGCCCCTATAATTCACCCCTCCACTTT
CASSWEGGPYNSPLHF
>NA|TRBV13|NA|TRBJ2-1
TGTGCCAGCAGCTTACAGGGGCTTGACAATGAGCAGTTCTTC
CASSLQGLDNEQFF
>TRBD2|TRBV6-2/TRBV6-3|NA|TRBJ2-1
TGTGCCAGCAGTTATTGGTCTAGCGGGGGGAATGAGCAGTTCTTC
CASSYWSSGGNEQFF
>TRBD2|TRBV4-3|NA|TRBJ2-3
TGCGCCAGCAGCCAGCGACTAGCGGGGGACACAGATACGCAGTATTTT
CASSQRLAGDTDTQYF
>TRBD1|TRBV6-1|NA|TRBJ1-5
TGTGCCAGCAGTGAAGCGGGACAGGGAGATTATCCCCAGCATTTT
CASSEAGQGDYPQHF
>TRBD1|TRBV7-9|NA|TRBJ2-2
TGTGCCAGCAGGGCGGACAGGGCCATCGGGGAGCTGTTTTTT
CASRADRAIGELFF
>NA|TRBV30|NA|TRBJ1-1
TGTGCCTGGAGTACCCCCGGGACATTGAACACTGAAGCTTTCTTT
CAWSTPGTLNTEAFF
>NA|TRBV6-4|NA|TRBJ2-2
TGTGCCAGCAGTCCACAAGGGGCCGGGGAGCTGTTTTTT
CASSPQGAGELFF
>TRBD1|TRBV2|NA|TRBJ1-6
TGTGCCAGCGAAGGGACAGCTAATTCACCCCTCCACTTT
CASEGTANSPLHF
>TRBD1|TRBV7-9|NA|TRBJ1-1
TGTGCCAGCAGCCCCCCGGAGGGGGCGTGGGGCACTGAAGCTTTCTTT
CASSPPEGAWGTEAFF
>NA|TRBV5-1|NA|TRBJ1-1
TGCGCCAGCAGCTTGTCCCAACTCAACACTGAAGCTTTCTTT
CASSLSQLNTEAFF
>NA|TRBV12-3/TRBV12-4|NA|TRBJ1-2
TGTGCCAGCAGTTTAAACAGGGCCTATGGCTACACCTTC
CASSLNRAYGYTF
>NA|TRBV14|NA|TRBJ1-6
TGTGCCAGCTCGATCGGGGTGGGTTCACCCCTCCACTTT
CASSIGVGSPLHF
>TRBD2|TRBV9|NA|TRBJ2-2
TGTGCCAGCTCCTCGACTAGCTCCGGGGAGCTGTTTTTT
CASSSTSSGELFF
>NA|TRBV24-1|few|TRBJ1-2
TGTGCCACCAGTGGATCCAGCGCCCTACGCGGCTACACCTTC
CATSGSSALRGYTF
>NA|TRBV12-3/TRBV12-4|NA|TRBJ1-3
TGTGCCAGCAGTTTTCCCGGAGACACCATATATTTT
CASSFPGDTIYF
>NA|TRBV7-6|NA|TRBJ2-7
TGTGCCAGCAGCTTAGCGCAGGGTCCCTACGAGCAGTACTTC
CASSLAQGPYEQYF
>TRBD1|TRBV28|NA|TRBJ1-2
TGTGCCAGCAGTTTATCGGACAGGCCTATGGAGGGCTACACCTTC
CASSLSDRPMEGYTF
>NA|TRBV19|NA|TRBJ1-5
TGTGCCAGTAGTACCCCGGGGATAGCGCCCCAGCATTTT
CASSTPGIAPQHF
>NA|TRBV7-8|NA|TRBJ1-1
TGTGCCAGCAGCTCACAGTGGAACACTGAAGCTTTCTTT
CASSSQWNTEAFF
>NA|TRBV6-6|NA|TRBJ1-5
TGTGCCAGCAGTCGGGGGGCAAATCAGCCCCAGCATTTT
CASSRGANQPQHF
>NA|TRBV30|NA|TRBJ2-2
TGTGCCTGGAGTTCGCCCGGGACTTATACCGGGGAGCTGTTTTTT
CAWSSPGTYTGELFF
>NA|TRBV11-2|NA|TRBJ1-1
TGTGCCAGCAGTGGGATCAGGGGTTGGGACACTGAAGCTTTCTTT
CASSGIRGWDTEAFF
>NA|TRBV7-9|NA|TRBJ1-3
TGTGCCAGCAGCTTAGGTCGACAGAACCTTCCCGTATATTTT
CASSLGRQNLPVYF
>TRBD1|TRBV19|NA|TRBJ1-1
TGTGCCAGTAGTACCTGGACAGGGGGCCGGAACACTGAAGCTTTCTTT
CASSTWTGGRNTEAFF
>TRBD1|TRBV6-5|NA|TRBJ2-7
TGTGCCAGCAGCCGCCGGGACAGCCTCTCCTACGAGCAGTACTTC
CASSRRDSLSYEQYF
>NA|TRBV5-6|NA|TRBJ2-3
TGTGCCAGCAGCTTGCTTTTCACAGATACGCAGTATTTT
CASSLLFTDTQYF
>NA|TRBV29-1|NA|TRBJ2-7
TGCAGCGTTGGGTCGGGGGGCCTCTTCGAGCAGTACTTC
CSVGSGGLFEQYF
>NA|TRBV15|NA|TRBJ1-4
TGTGCCACCCCCCTTGTTAGTTTAGAAAAACTGTTTTTT
CATPLVSLEKLFF
>TRBD2|TRBV11-2|NA|TRBJ2-1
TGTGCCAGCAGCCAGACTAGCGTCAATGAGCAGTTCTTC
CASSQTSVNEQFF
>NA|TRBV15|NA|TRBJ1-4
TGTGCCACCAGCAGAGACGGACAGAGACCAGTTAATGAAAAACTGTTTTTT
CATSRDGQRPVNEKLFF
>NA|TRBV12-5|once|TRBJ1-4
TGTGCTAGTGGCTCCGGACAGTTTAATGAAAAACTGTTTTTT
CASGSGQFNEKLFF
>TRBD1|TRBV5-1|NA|TRBJ1-6
TGCGCCAGCAGCTTGGCCCCGGGACAGGGAGCTTCACCCCTCCACTTT
CASSLAPGQGASPLHF
>TRBD1|TRBV11-1|NA|TRBJ2-7
TGTGCCAGCAGTCGGGACAGGGGTTCTTACGAGCAGTACTTC
CASSRDRGSYEQYF
>NA|TRBV5-1|NA|TRBJ1-2
TGCGCCAGCAGCTTGGGAGCAAGGGGCTATGGCTACACCTTC
CASSLGARGYGYTF
>TRBD1|TRBV11-2|once|TRBJ1-2
TGTGCCAGCAGCTTTCGACAGGGGGATGGCTACACCTTC
CASSFRQGDGYTF
>NA|TRBV19|NA|TRBJ2-7
TGTGCCAGTACCCCGACTCCGGGGTTCGAGCAGTACTTC
CASTPTPGFEQYF
>NA|TRBV27|few|TRBJ1-6
TGTGCCAGCAGTTTACCTGGGAGATCACCCCTCCACTTT
CASSLPGRSPLHF
>NA|TRBV5-8|NA|TRBJ1-1
TGTGCCAGCAATCCCCTGGGGCACCCGAACACTGAAGCTTTCTTT
CASNPLGHPNTEAFF
>TRBD1|TRBV19|NA|TRBJ1-2
TGTGCCAGTATGATGGGACAGGGGGACTATGGCTACACCTTC
CASMMGQGDYGYTF
>TRBD2|TRBV29-1|NA|TRBJ2-1
TGCAGCGTCATGGGACTACGCGCGGGGCATGAGCAGTTCTTC
CSVMGLRAGHEQFF
>NA|TRBV14|NA|TRBJ2-7
TGTGCCAGCAGCCAAGGGGGGGTCAGATCCTACGAGCAGTACTTC
CASSQGGVRSYEQYF
>NA|TRBV2|NA|TRBJ1-5
TGTGCCAGCATGGAGGAGAGCTTTTTGCCCCAGCATTTT
CASMEESFLPQHF
>TRBD1|TRBV12-3/TRBV12-4|many|TRBJ1-3
TGTGCCAGCAGTTTGACACAGGGGAACACCATATATTTT
CASSLTQGNTIYF
>NA|TRBV7-8|few|TRBJ1-2
TGTGCCAGCAGCCCTCCAGGGCGCTATGGCTACACCTTC
CASSPPGRYGYTF
>TRBD1|TRBV29-1|many|TRBJ2-7
TGCAGCGTTGTTTCGACAGGGCTCTACGAGCAGTACTTC
CSVVSTGLYEQYF
>TRBD2|TRBV29-1|NA|TRBJ2-5
TGCAGCGTCTTGAGGACTAGCGGGGTAGAGACCCAGTACTTC
CSVLRTSGVETQYF
>NA|TRBV7-3|NA|TRBJ2-7
TGTGCCAGCAGCTTGGACAGTTCCTACGAGCAGTACTTC
CASSLDSSYEQYF
>NA|TRBV12-3/TRBV12-4|NA|TRBJ1-2
TGTGCCAGCAGCCGGGACATCTACTATGGCTACACCTTC
CASSRDIYYGYTF
>TRBD1|TRBV18|NA|TRBJ1-2
TGTGCCAGCTCACCCCGGACAGGGGGCTATGGCTACACCTTC
CASSPRTGGYGYTF
>TRBD1|TRBV6-6|NA|TRBJ1-5
TGTGCCAGCAAATACTCCCGGACAGGGGACAATCAGCCCCAGCATTTT
CASKYSRTGDNQPQHF
>NA|TRBV24-1|NA|TRBJ1-2
TGTGCCACCAGTGATCGAGACAGGCGGAGGGGCTACACCTTC
CATSDRDRRRGYTF